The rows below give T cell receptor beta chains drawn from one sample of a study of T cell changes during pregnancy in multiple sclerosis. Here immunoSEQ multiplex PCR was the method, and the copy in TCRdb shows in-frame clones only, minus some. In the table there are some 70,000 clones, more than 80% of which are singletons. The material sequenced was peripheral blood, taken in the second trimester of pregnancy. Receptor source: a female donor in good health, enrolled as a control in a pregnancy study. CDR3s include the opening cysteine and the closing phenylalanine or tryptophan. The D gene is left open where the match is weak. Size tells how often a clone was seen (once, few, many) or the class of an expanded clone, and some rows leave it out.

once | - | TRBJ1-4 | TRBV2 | TGTGCCAGCAGACGGGTTGATGAAAAACTGTTTTTT | CASRRVDEKLFF
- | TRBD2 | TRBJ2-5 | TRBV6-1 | TGTGCCAGCAGTGAAGGACTAGCGGGGGGGTCAGAGACCCAGTACTTC | CASSEGLAGGSETQYF
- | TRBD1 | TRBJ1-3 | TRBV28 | TGTGCCAGCAGTTTTACAGGGGCCAACTCTGGAAACACCATATATTTT | CASSFTGANSGNTIYF
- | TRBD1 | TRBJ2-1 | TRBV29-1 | TGCAGCGTTCCGACAGGGTACAATGAGCAGTTCTTC | CSVPTGYNEQFF
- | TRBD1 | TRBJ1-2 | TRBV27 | TGTGCCAGCAGGAGCCCGGGGACAGCTAACTATGGCTACACCTTC | CASRSPGTANYGYTF
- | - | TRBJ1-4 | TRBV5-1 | TGCGCCAGCAGCGGAGGGCAGGTTAATGAAAAACTGTTTTTT | CASSGGQVNEKLFF
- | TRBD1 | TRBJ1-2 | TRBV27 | TGTGCCAGCAGTTCGCCCCCCGGGACAGGGAATGGCTACACCTTC | CASSSPPGTGNGYTF
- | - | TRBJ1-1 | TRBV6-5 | TGTGCCAGCAGTTACCCCACTGGGAACACTGAAGCTTTCTTT | CASSYPTGNTEAFF
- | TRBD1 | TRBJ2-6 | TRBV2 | TGTGCCAGCAGTGAAGCGAGGACAGGGTCTGGGGCCAACGTCCTGACTTTC | CASSEARTGSGANVLTF
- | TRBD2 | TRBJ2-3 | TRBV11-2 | TGTGCCAGCAGCTTAGAATATAGCGGGGACTACACAGATACGCAGTATTTT | CASSLEYSGDYTDTQYF
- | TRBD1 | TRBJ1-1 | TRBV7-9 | TGTGCCAGCAGCTACAGGACAGGGCTCGCACTTCTGAACACTGAAGCTTTCTTT | CASSYRTGLALLNTEAFF
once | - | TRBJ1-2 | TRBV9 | TGTGCCAGCAGCGTCTACAGTAAATCTAACTATGGCTACACCTTC | CASSVYSKSNYGYTF
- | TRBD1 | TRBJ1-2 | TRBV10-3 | TGTGCCATCTCCCGGGACAGGGGCTATGGCTACACCTTC | CAISRDRGYGYTF
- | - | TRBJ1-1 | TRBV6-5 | TGTGCCAGCAGTCCCGGGAGGACTGAAGCTTTCTTT | CASSPGRTEAFF
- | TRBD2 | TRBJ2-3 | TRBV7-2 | TGTGCCAGCAGCTTAGGGTTAGCGGGGGAGGGGAATACGCAGTATTTT | CASSLGLAGEGNTQYF
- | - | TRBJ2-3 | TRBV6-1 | TGTGCCAGCACCAGGGACTTCACAGATACGCAGTATTTT | CASTRDFTDTQYF
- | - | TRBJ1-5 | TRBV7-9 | TGTGCCAGCAGCCAGGACAGCCTAAATCAGCCCCAGCATTTT | CASSQDSLNQPQHF
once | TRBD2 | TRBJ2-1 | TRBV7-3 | TGTGCCAGCAGCTTAGGAGGGACTAGCGGGGGCATCGACTACAATGAGCAGTTCTTC | CASSLGGTSGGIDYNEQFF
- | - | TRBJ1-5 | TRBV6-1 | TGTGCCAGCAGTGAACGGGTCCTAGGGGGTAGCAATCAGCCCCAGCATTTT | CASSERVLGGSNQPQHF
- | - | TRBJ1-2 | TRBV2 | TGTGCCAGCAGTGGGGGCAGCTATGGCTACACCTTC | CASSGGSYGYTF
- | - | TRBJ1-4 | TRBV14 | TGTGCCAGCAGCGGGACTAGAGGATTCGCAACTAATGAAAAACTGTTTTTT | CASSGTRGFATNEKLFF
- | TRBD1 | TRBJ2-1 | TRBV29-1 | TGCAGCGTCCCAAAAGGGGACAGCTCCTACAATGAGCAGTTCTTC | CSVPKGDSSYNEQFF
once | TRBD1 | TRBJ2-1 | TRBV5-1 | TGCGCCAGCAGCTTGCGACGGGGGCGCCAGGGGGCTGAGCAGTTCTTC | CASSLRRGRQGAEQFF
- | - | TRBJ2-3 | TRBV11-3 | TGTGCCAGCAGCTGGCCCGCCCGGGGGTTGTGCACAGATACGCAGTATTTT | CASSWPARGLCTDTQYF
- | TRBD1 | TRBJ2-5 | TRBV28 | TGTGCCAGCAGTTTGCTACAGGGGTGGCAAGAGACCCAGTACTTC | CASSLLQGWQETQYF
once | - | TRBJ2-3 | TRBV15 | TGTGCCACCAGCAGGGCCTTCGCCGATACGCAGTATTTT | CATSRAFADTQYF
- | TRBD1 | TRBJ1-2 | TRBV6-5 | TGTGCCAGCAGTTACTCGAGGGACAGTAGGGGCTACACCTTC | CASSYSRDSRGYTF
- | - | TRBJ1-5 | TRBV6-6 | TGTGCCAGCAGTTACGGGGGCGCAAGCAATCAGCCCCAGCATTTT | CASSYGGASNQPQHF
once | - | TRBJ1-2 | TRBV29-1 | TGCAGCGCAACGCATTTGGGCTTTGGAGGCTACACCTTC | CSATHLGFGGYTF